These T cell receptor beta chains were read from a single sample in a study of blood T cell repertoires in COVID-19. Sequencing was performed with immunoSEQ multiplex PCR; in TCRdb, only in-frame clones are kept and a portion is missing. This repertoire shows more than 150,000 clones, more than 75% found once; its top ten account for 15% to 20%. Source material: PBMCs or T cells enriched from blood (not recorded which). The receptors derive from a woman in her fifties or sixties who had recovered from COVID-19. The CDR3 runs from the conserved cysteine through the conserved F or W. Fields, in order: J gene, clone size, D gene, V gene, CDR3 DNA, CDR3 protein. The D gene is left open where the match is weak. The listing skips clone size in some rows; elsewhere it reads once, few, many or a size class.

J gene: TRBJ1-1; clone size: -; D gene: -; V gene: TRBV28; CDR3 DNA: TGTGCCAGCAGTTTAGGTCAGGGAGGCACTGAAGCTTTCTTT; CDR3 protein: CASSLGQGGTEAFF
J gene: TRBJ1-2; clone size: -; D gene: -; V gene: TRBV7-9; CDR3 DNA: TGTGCCAGCAGCCCGACAGAATATGGCTACACCTTC; CDR3 protein: CASSPTEYGYTF
J gene: TRBJ2-1; clone size: -; D gene: TRBD1; V gene: TRBV10-3; CDR3 DNA: TGTGCCATCGGTAGACAGGGAGCCAATGAGCAGTTCTTC; CDR3 protein: CAIGRQGANEQFF
J gene: TRBJ2-1; clone size: -; D gene: TRBD2; V gene: TRBV5-1; CDR3 DNA: TGCGCCAGCAGCTTGGGACTGACTAGCGGGAGTATTGGTGAGCAGTTCTTC; CDR3 protein: CASSLGLTSGSIGEQFF
J gene: TRBJ1-5; clone size: few; D gene: TRBD1; V gene: TRBV5-5; CDR3 DNA: TGTGCCAGCAGCAGAGAGGGACAGGTCCTCCAGCCCCAGCATTTT; CDR3 protein: CASSREGQVLQPQHF
J gene: TRBJ2-3; clone size: -; D gene: TRBD2; V gene: TRBV5-1; CDR3 DNA: TGCGCCAGCAGCTTGGGGTTGCGGGAGACAGATACGCAGTATTTT; CDR3 protein: CASSLGLRETDTQYF
J gene: TRBJ2-2; clone size: -; D gene: -; V gene: TRBV7-9; CDR3 DNA: TGTGCCAGCAGCTTAGTGGGCGAAGGGGAGCTGTTTTTT; CDR3 protein: CASSLVGEGELFF
J gene: TRBJ1-6; clone size: -; D gene: TRBD1; V gene: TRBV6-5; CDR3 DNA: TGTGCCAGCAGGGGGGACAGGGGCGGTTCACCCCTCCACTTT; CDR3 protein: CASRGDRGGSPLHF
J gene: TRBJ2-1; clone size: -; D gene: TRBD1; V gene: TRBV25-1; CDR3 DNA: TGTGCCAGCAGTGCCGGGACAGGGTTTTACAATGAGCAGTTCTTC; CDR3 protein: CASSAGTGFYNEQFF
J gene: TRBJ2-7; clone size: -; D gene: -; V gene: TRBV27; CDR3 DNA: TGTGCCAGCAAGGAAGGGAGTTTGAACTACGAGCAGTACTTC; CDR3 protein: CASKEGSLNYEQYF
J gene: TRBJ2-3; clone size: -; D gene: -; V gene: TRBV5-1; CDR3 DNA: TGCGCCAGCAGCTGGAGTGGAGGGGCAGATACGCAGTATTTT; CDR3 protein: CASSWSGGADTQYF
J gene: TRBJ2-1; clone size: -; D gene: TRBD2; V gene: TRBV25-1; CDR3 DNA: TGTGCCACCAAACTAGCGGGAGATAGCTCCTACAATGAGCAGTTCTTC; CDR3 protein: CATKLAGDSSYNEQFF
J gene: TRBJ2-7; clone size: -; D gene: TRBD1; V gene: TRBV3-1/TRBV3-2; CDR3 DNA: TGTGCCAGCAGCCAACAGGGGGCATACGAGCAGTACTTC; CDR3 protein: CASSQQGAYEQYF
J gene: TRBJ2-7; clone size: -; D gene: -; V gene: TRBV28; CDR3 DNA: TGTGCCAGCATCCCGGGGGGCCAGGGATACGAGCAGTACTTC; CDR3 protein: CASIPGGQGYEQYF
J gene: TRBJ1-5; clone size: -; D gene: -; V gene: TRBV9; CDR3 DNA: TGTGCCAGCAGCGTAACCGGGGAATATCAGCCCCAGCATTTT; CDR3 protein: CASSVTGEYQPQHF
J gene: TRBJ1-2; clone size: -; D gene: TRBD1; V gene: TRBV28; CDR3 DNA: TGTGCCATTGAGGGGGCGACTACCGGCTATGGCTACACCTTC; CDR3 protein: CAIEGATTGYGYTF
J gene: TRBJ2-7; clone size: -; D gene: TRBD2; V gene: TRBV4-1; CDR3 DNA: TGCGCCAGCAGCCAAGAGATGTCGGGACTAGCGGGAATCCTCAGCTACGAGCAGTACTTC; CDR3 protein: CASSQEMSGLAGILSYEQYF